The rows below give T cell receptor beta chains drawn from one sample of a study of CD8 T cells in ankylosing spondylitis. TCRdb reprocessed the 5' RACE reads with MiXCR, giving one entry per CDR3 protein. The table has about 200,000 distinct CDR3 sequences, roughly 12% seen once; the top ten hold about 15%. Material: blood, either unsorted or a sorted T cell fraction (not recorded which). The origin of the receptors is a male donor with ankylosing spondylitis or in good health (not recorded which). CDR3s include the opening cysteine and the closing phenylalanine or tryptophan. A D gene is named only where the DNA matches it firmly. Size values are once, few and many counts, or a class for expanded clones, and some rows have none.

V,size,D,J,CDR3
TRBV18,many,-,TRBJ2-1,CASSPPDSYNEQFF
TRBV12-3/TRBV12-4,few,TRBD2,TRBJ2-3,CASSPGLAGDTQYF
TRBV4-1,few,-,TRBJ1-2,CASSPSPGAGYTF
TRBV5-1,-,-,TRBJ1-2,CASFSGPTPEHYGYTF
TRBV7-7,-,TRBD2,TRBJ2-2,CASSTTSGNTGELFF
TRBV9,many,-,TRBJ2-1,CASSVVHNEQFF
TRBV2,many,TRBD2,TRBJ2-2,CASVAGGTGELFF
TRBV6-1,-,TRBD2,TRBJ2-3,CASSIIAGGSDTQYF
TRBV27,few,-,TRBJ1-5,CASSLKGVQPQHF
TRBV19,-,-,TRBJ1-1,CASSIGRGWNTEAFF
TRBV12-3/TRBV12-4,-,-,TRBJ1-1,CASSHNQDRNTEAFF
TRBV12-3/TRBV12-4,-,TRBD2,TRBJ2-7,CASSSLAGGLSYEQYF
TRBV7-9,few,TRBD1,TRBJ2-7,CASSSTSGGRSYEQYF
TRBV4-1,few,-,TRBJ2-1,CASSPGSRGQSYNEQFF
TRBV30,-,TRBD2,TRBJ2-7,CAWSVFSGGEQYF
TRBV10-3,-,TRBD2,TRBJ2-7,CAISGSGSGIPYEQYF
TRBV7-6,-,-,TRBJ2-3,CASSLDGLTGDTQYF
TRBV29-1,many,-,TRBJ2-1,CSAEFDYNEQFF
TRBV29-1,-,-,TRBJ1-2,CSVPGRTANYGYTF
TRBV7-2,few,-,TRBJ1-1,CASSPRGTYTEAFF
TRBV12-3/TRBV12-4,-,-,TRBJ2-5,CASSPSQETQYF
TRBV29-1,-,-,TRBJ2-4,CSVDGDDRFGGIQYF
TRBV30,few,TRBD1,TRBJ2-3,CAWSVAGGTTDTQYF
TRBV20-1,once,-,TRBJ2-1,CSARGMASGYNEQFF
TRBV12-3/TRBV12-4,few,-,TRBJ1-1,CASSLGPRRTEAFF
TRBV27,-,TRBD1,TRBJ2-1,CASSRQGSGNEQFF
TRBV6-5,-,-,TRBJ2-3,CASSYSAVDTQYF
TRBV18,-,-,TRBJ2-7,CASSPGGVGEQYF
TRBV11-2,-,-,TRBJ2-1,CASSLSQGLPYNEQFF
TRBV5-1,many,-,TRBJ2-1,CASFGGPNEQFF
TRBV12-3/TRBV12-4,few,-,TRBJ2-5,CASSPPAREETQYF
TRBV13,-,TRBD2,TRBJ2-1,CASSRTLAGVYNEQFF
TRBV7-9,few,TRBD2,TRBJ2-3,CASSLFPGLVEYF
TRBV7-8,many,-,TRBJ2-3,CATGGTATDTQYF
TRBV6-5,few,TRBD1,TRBJ2-6,CASSYGDRAGANVLTF
TRBV12-5,few,TRBD1,TRBJ2-1,CASGYLAGQGTNEQFF
TRBV29-1,few,-,TRBJ1-1,CSVEGVVVGREAFF